These 16 T cell receptor beta chains came from one sample sequenced in a study of blood T cell repertoires in COVID-19. Sequencing was performed with immunoSEQ multiplex PCR; in TCRdb, only in-frame clones are kept and a portion is missing. Altogether 160,000 or so clones are present, roughly 86% being singletons, with the ten largest covering 1.6%. What was sequenced was peripheral blood. Receptor source: a woman aged 50 to 60 with acute or convalescent COVID-19.

This CDR3 reads CASRQGYTEAFF. DNA of the CDR3: TGTGCCTCGAGGCAGGGGTACACTGAAGCTTTCTTT. The chain joins TRBV30 to TRBJ1-1, with D possibly matching TRBD1 (6 bases). The CDR3 contains 12 residues. Deletions cut 7 bases from V and 3 bases from J, with 12 bases between. Germline V gene data show CDR1 as GTSNPN and CDR2 as SVGIG (reference sequence).

This clone was counted once. The chain has TRBV10-3 and TRBJ1-5, with D perhaps TRBD1 (5 bases). CDR1 is ENHRY, CDR2 SYGVKD, per germline. Between the trimmed V and J ends, which lost 3 bases and 7 bases, there was a span of 10 bases. CDR3 length equals 13 residues. The DNA for the CDR3 is TGTGCCATCAGTGACGAAGGGGTCCAGCCCCAGCATTTT. Amino acids: CAISDEGVQPQHF.

The chain couples TRBV11-3 to TRBJ2-1; perhaps TRBD1 as D (5 bases). Germline values: CDR1 SGHNT, CDR2 YENEEA. The CDR3 has 14 residues. Trimming removed 1 base at V and 8 bases at J, with 12 bases between. The chain's CDR3 is CASSLGGASYEQFF. The CDR3 DNA reads TGTGCCAGCAGCTTAGGGGGCGCAAGCTATGAGCAGTTCTTC.

This sequence joins TRBV3-1 (or the pseudogene TRBV3-2) and TRBJ1-5, with TRBD1 as a possible D gene (6 bases). Trimming removed 2 bases from V and 2 bases from J, with 10 bases in between. CDR1 is LGHDT and CDR2 is YNNKEL in the germline V gene (reference sequence). CDR3 size: 15 residues. CDR3 sequence reads: CASSQSDRRNQPQHF. The DNA of the CDR3 is TGTGCCAGCAGCCAATCCGACAGGCGCAATCAGCCCCAGCATTTT.

J is TRBJ1-2 and V is TRBV7-8; D unresolved. The CDR3 runs 12 residues. Trimming removed 4 bases from V and 6 bases from J, with 9 bases in between. Germline loops: CDR1 SGHVS, CDR2 FQNEAQ. CDR3 in amino acids: CASSSGNDGYTF. The CDR3 bases are TGTGCCAGCAGCTCCGGGAACGATGGCTACACCTTC. The whole variable domain, filled in from reference TRBV7-8 and TRBJ1-2, reads GAGVSQSPRYKVAKRGQDVALRCDPISGHVSLFWYQQALGQGPEFLTYFQNEAQLDKSGLPSDRFFAERPEGSVSTLKIQRTQQEDSAVYLCASSSGNDGYTFGSGTRLTVV.

The genes are TRBV10-2 and TRBJ1-1, with a weak D call TRBD1 (6 bases). CDR1 and CDR2 (germline): WSHSY, SAAADI. V was shortened by 7 bases and J by 4 bases, with 13 bases between the two germline ends. CDR3 length: 13 residues. CDR3 in amino acids: CASINREGTEAFF. The CDR3 region has the DNA TGCGCCAGCATTAACAGGGAGGGCACTGAAGCTTTCTTT.

This chain's CDR3 is CASRPWLPDTQYF. Written as DNA, the CDR3 is TGTGCCAGCAGGCCATGGCTCCCAGATACGCAGTATTTT. V gene TRBV12-3 or TRBV12-4 combines with J gene TRBJ2-3; no firm D call. Trimming took off 6 bases at V and 4 bases at J, with 11 bases between the two ends. The CDR3 spans 13 residues.

This clone was recorded once. V usage is TRBV7-9 and J usage is TRBJ1-2; D perhaps matches TRBD1 (6 bases). The germline CDR1 and CDR2 sequences are SEHNR and FQNEAQ (reference sequence). The V gene lost 5 bases and the J gene lost 4 bases, with 14 bases spanning the gap. The CDR3 runs to 14 residues. CDR3 protein: CASSPGQGIYGYTF. CDR3 sequence (DNA): TGTGCCAGCAGCCCAGGGCAGGGGATCTATGGCTACACCTTC.

This clone was observed once. The V gene is TRBV9, the J gene TRBJ2-2; 11 positions match TRBD2. Germline lookup yields CDR1 SGDLS and CDR2 YYNGEE. There are 18 residues in the CDR3. V shed 0 bases, J shed 5 bases, and the junction held 9 bases outside the gene matches. This CDR3 is CASSVGLAGGPGTGELFF. CDR3 DNA: TGTGCCAGCAGCGTAGGATTAGCGGGAGGGCCCGGAACCGGGGAGCTGTTTTTT.

The chain is built from TRBV9 and TRBJ2-2, with D maybe TRBD1 (7 bases). This CDR3 has 16 amino acids. Per the germline V gene, CDR1 is SGDLS and CDR2 is YYNGEE. Trimming stripped 3 bases from V and 4 bases from J, with 16 bases between. The CDR3 DNA reads TGTGCCAGCAGCGATAACAGGGGACTGGTCACCGGGGAGCTGTTTTTT. Its translation is CASSDNRGLVTGELFF. Supplemented by reference TRBV9 and TRBJ2-2, the full variable domain reads DSGVTQTPKHLITATGQRVTLRCSPRSGDLSVYWYQQSLDQGLQFLIQYYNGEERAKGNILERFSAQQFPDLHSELNLSSLELGDSALYFCASSDNRGLVTGELFFGEGSRLTVL.

The CDR3 loop is CASSFGTAMGTEAFF. Here the CDR3 DNA reads TGCGCCAGCAGCTTCGGGACAGCTATGGGAACTGAAGCTTTCTTT. This chain joins TRBV5-1 and TRBJ1-1; 7 nucleotides line up with TRBD1. Germline CDR1 and CDR2: SGHRS and YFSETQ. Losses at the gene ends were 2 bases for V and 5 bases for J; bases not matched to a gene: 9. CDR3 length: 15 residues.

The chain combines TRBV7-2 with TRBJ1-6, with 7 nucleotides matching TRBD1. CDR3 length: 15 residues. The junction had 7 bases not matched to a gene; V was cut back by 5 bases and J by 6 bases. CDR1 SGHTA and CDR2 FQGNSA come from the germline V gene. DNA for the CDR3: TGTGCCAGCAGCCCGTCTGACAGGGCTAATTCACCCCTCCACTTT. Translated: CASSPSDRANSPLHF.

This rearrangement joins TRBV6-2 or TRBV6-3 to TRBJ2-7, with D perhaps matching TRBD1 (5 bases). V was pared by 5 bases and J by 9 bases, with 17 bases between. Per germline, CDR1 MNHEY and CDR2 SVGEGT. The CDR3 runs 13 residues. The CDR3 DNA sequence: TGTGCCAGCAGTACACCGAACAGGTCTGTGCAGTACTTC. Translating gives CASSTPNRSVQYF.

The rearrangement uses TRBV25-1 and TRBJ2-7, with 11 bases lining up with TRBD2. CDR3 length: 16 residues. V was clipped by 1 base and J by 3 bases; unmatched bases: 5. The germline CDR1 and CDR2 sequences are MGHDK and SYGVNS. Here the CDR3 DNA reads TGTGCCAGCAGTGAATTTAGACTAGCGGGAATCTACGAGCAGTACTTC. It yields the protein CASSEFRLAGIYEQYF.

V gene TRBV6-4 combines with J gene TRBJ1-4; D might be TRBD1 (5 bases). Germline assignment: CDR1 MRHNA and CDR2 SNTAGT. There are 16 residues in the CDR3. Trimming shortened V by 7 bases and J by 1 base, and 16 bases separated the two germline ends. The DNA for the CDR3 is TGTGCCAGCATCGGGCGCAGGGAGGGAACTAATGAAAAACTGTTTTTT. As protein: CASIGRREGTNEKLFF.

V and J are TRBV5-6 and TRBJ2-3; the D gene is possibly TRBD1 (5 bases). The length of the CDR3 is 16 residues. Germline CDR1 SGHDT, CDR2 YYEEEE. Trimming shortened V by 6 bases and J by 0 bases, and 17 bases separated the two germline ends. CDR3 nucleotide sequence: TGTGCCAGCACCAGCAACGGAAGGGGTAGCACAGATACGCAGTATTTT. Translated, it gives CASTSNGRGSTDTQYF.